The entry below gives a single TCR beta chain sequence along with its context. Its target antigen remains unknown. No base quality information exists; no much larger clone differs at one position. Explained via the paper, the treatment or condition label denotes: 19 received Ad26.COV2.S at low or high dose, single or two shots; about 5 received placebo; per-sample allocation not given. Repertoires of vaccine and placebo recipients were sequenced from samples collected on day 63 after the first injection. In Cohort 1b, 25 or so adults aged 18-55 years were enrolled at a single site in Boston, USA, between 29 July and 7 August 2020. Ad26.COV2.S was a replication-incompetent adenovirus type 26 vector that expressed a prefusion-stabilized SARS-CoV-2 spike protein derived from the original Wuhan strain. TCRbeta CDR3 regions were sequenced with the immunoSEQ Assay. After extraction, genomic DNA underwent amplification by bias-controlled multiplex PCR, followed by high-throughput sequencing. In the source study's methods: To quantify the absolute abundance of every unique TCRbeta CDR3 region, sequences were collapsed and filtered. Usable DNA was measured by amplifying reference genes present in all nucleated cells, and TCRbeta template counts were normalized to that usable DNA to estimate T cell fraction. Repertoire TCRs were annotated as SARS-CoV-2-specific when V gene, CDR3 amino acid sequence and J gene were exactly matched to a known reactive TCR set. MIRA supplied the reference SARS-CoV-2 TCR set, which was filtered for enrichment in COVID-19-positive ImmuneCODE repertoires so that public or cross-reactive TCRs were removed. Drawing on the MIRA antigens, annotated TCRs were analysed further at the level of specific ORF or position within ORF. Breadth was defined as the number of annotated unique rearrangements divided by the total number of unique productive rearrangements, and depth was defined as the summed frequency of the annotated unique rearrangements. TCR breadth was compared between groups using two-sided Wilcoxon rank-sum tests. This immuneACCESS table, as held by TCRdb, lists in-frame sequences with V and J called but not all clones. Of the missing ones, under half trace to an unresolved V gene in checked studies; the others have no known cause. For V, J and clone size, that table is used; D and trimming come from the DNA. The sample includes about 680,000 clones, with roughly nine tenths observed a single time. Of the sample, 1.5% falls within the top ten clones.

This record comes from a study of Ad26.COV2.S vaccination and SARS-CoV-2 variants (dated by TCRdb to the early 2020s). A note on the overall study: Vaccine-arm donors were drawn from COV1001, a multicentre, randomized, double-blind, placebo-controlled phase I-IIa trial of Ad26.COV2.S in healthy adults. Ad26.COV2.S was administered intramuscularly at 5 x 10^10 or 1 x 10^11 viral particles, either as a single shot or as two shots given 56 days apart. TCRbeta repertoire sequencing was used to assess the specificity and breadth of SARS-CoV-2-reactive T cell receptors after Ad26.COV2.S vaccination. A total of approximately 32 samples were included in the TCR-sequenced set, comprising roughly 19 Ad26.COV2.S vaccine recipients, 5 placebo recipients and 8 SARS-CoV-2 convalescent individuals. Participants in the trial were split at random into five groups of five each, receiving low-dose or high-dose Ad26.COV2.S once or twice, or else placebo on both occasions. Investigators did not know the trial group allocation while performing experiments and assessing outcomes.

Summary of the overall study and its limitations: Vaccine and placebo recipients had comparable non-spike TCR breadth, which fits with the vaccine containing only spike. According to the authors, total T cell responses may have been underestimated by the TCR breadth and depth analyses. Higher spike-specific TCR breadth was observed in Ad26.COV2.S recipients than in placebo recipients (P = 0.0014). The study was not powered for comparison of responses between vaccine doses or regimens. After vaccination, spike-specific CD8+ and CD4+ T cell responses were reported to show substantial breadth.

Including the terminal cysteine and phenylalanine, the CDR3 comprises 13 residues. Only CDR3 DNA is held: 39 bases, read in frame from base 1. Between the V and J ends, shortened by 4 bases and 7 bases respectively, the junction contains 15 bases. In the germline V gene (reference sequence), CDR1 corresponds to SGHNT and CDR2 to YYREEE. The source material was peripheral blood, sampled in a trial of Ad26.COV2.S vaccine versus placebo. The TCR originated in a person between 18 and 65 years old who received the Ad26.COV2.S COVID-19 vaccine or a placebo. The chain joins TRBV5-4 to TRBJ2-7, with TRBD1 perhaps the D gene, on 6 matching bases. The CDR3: CASSPAPRGEQYF. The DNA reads TGTGCCAGCAGCCCGGCCCCGAGGGGGGAGCAGTACTTC.